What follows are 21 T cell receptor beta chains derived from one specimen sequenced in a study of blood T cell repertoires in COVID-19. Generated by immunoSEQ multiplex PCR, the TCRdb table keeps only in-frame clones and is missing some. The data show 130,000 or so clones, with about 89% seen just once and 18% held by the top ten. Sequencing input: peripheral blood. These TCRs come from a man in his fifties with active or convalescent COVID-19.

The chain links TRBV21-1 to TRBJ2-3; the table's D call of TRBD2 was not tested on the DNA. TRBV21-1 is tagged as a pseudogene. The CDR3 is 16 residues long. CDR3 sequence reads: CASNFRLVVETDTQYF. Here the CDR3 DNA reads TGTGCCAGCAATTTTCGACTAGTGGTTGAGACAGATACGCAGTATTTT.

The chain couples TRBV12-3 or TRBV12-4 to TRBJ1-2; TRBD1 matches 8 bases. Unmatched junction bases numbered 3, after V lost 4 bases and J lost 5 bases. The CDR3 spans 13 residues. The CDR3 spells CASSSGGGYGYTF. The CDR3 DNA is TGTGCCAGCAGTTCAGGGGGCGGGTATGGCTACACCTTC.

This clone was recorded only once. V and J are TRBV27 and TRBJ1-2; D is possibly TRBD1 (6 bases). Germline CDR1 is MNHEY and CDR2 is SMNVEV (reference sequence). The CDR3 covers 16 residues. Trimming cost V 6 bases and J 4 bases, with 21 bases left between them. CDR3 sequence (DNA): TGTGCCAGCAGACCCCCCCTCATCAGGGGAACCTATGGCTACACCTTC. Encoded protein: CASRPPLIRGTYGYTF.

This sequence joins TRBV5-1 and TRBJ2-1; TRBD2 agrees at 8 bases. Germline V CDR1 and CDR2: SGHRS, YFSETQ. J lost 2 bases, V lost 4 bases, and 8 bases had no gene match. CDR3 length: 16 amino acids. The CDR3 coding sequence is TGCGCCAGCAGCCCTGAGGCGGGGGGTCCCTACAATGAGCAGTTCTTC. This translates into CASSPEAGGPYNEQFF. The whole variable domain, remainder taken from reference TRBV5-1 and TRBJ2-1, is KAGVTQTPRYLIKTRGQQVTLSCSPISGHRSVSWYQQTPGQGLQFLFEYFSETQRNKGNFPGRFSGRQFSNSRSEMNVSTLELGDSALYLCASSPEAGGPYNEQFFGPGTRLTVL.

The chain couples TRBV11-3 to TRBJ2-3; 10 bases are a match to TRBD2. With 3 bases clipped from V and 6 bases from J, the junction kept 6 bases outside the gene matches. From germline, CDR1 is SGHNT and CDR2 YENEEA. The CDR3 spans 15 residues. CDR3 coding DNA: TGTGCCAGCAGCTTTCAACCTAGCGGGAGCGATACGCAGTATTTT. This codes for CASSFQPSGSDTQYF.

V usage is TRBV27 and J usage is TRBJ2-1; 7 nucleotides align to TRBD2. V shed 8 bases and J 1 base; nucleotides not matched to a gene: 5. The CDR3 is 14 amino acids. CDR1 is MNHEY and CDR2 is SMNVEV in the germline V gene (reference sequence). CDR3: CASRGVTSYNEQFF. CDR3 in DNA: TGTGCCAGCCGGGGGGTAACATCCTACAATGAGCAGTTCTTC.

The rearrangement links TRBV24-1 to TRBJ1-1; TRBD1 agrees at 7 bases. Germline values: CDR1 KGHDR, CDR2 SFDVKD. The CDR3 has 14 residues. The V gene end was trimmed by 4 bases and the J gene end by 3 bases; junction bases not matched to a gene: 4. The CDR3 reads CATSDRQGYTEAFF. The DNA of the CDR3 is TGTGCCACCAGTGACCGACAGGGATACACTGAAGCTTTCTTT.

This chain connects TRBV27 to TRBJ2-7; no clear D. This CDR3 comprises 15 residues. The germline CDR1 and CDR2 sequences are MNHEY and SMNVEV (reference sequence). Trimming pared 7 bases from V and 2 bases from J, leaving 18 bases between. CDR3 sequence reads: CASTNPGNCAYEQYF. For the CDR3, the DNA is TGTGCCAGCACCAACCCCGGTAATTGCGCCTACGAGCAGTACTTC.

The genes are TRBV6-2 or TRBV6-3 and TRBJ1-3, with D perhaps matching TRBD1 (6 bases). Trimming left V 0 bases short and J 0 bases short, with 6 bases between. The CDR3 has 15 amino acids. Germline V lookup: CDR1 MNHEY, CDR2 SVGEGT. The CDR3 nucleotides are TGTGCCAGCAGTTACTCCAGGGGCTCTGGAAACACCATATATTTT. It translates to CASSYSRGSGNTIYF.

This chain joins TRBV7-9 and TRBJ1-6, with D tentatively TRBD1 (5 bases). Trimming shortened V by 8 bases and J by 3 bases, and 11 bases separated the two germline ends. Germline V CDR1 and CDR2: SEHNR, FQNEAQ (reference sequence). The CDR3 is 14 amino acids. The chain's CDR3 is CASRLRGYNSPLHF. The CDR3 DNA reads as TGTGCCAGCCGTTTAAGGGGCTATAATTCACCCCTCCACTTT.

CDR3 in amino acids: CAWSRGGNYGYTF. In DNA form, the CDR3 reads TGTGCCTGGAGTAGGGGGGGGAACTATGGCTACACCTTC. This chain joins TRBV30 and TRBJ1-2, with a tentative D call TRBD1 (6 bases). Per germline, CDR1 GTSNPN and CDR2 SVGIG (reference sequence). The CDR3 has 13 residues. V was shortened by 2 bases and J by 2 bases, with 9 bases between the two germline ends.

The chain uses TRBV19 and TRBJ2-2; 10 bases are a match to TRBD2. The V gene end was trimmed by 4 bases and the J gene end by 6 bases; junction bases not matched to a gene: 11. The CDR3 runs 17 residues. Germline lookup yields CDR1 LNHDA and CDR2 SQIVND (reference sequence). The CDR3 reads CASSNRLAGAVPGELFF. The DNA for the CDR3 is TGTGCCAGTAGTAACCGACTAGCGGGTGCGGTCCCCGGGGAGCTGTTTTTT.

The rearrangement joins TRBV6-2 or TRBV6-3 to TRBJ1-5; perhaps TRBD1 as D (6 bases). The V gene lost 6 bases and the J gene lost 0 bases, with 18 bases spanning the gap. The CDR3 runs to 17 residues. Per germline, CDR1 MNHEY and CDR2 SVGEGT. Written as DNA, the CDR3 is TGTGCCAGCAGCGCCGGGACACCTTTTTATAGCAATCAGCCCCAGCATTTT. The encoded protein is CASSAGTPFYSNQPQHF.

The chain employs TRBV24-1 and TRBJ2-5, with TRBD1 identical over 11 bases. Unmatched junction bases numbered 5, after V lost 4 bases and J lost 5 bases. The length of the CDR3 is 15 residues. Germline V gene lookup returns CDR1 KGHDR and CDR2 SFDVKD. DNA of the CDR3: TGTGCCACCAGTGACGCCGGGACAGGGGGGGAGACCCAGTACTTC. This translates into CATSDAGTGGETQYF.

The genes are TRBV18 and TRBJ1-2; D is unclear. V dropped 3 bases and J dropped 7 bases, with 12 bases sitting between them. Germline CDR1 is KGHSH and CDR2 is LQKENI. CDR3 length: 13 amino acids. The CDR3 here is CASSPGEESGYTF. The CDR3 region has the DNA TGTGCCAGCTCACCGGGAGAGGAGAGTGGCTACACCTTC.

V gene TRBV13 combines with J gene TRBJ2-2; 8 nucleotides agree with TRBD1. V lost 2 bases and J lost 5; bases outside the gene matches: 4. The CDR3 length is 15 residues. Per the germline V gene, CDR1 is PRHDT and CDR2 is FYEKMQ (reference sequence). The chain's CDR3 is CASSLTGTGTGELFF. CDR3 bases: TGTGCCAGCAGCTTAACCGGGACAGGAACCGGGGAGCTGTTTTTT.

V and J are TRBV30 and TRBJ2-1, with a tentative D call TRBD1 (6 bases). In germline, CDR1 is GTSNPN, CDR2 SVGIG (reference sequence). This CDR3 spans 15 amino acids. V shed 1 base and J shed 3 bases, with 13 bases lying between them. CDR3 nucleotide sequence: TGTGCCTGGAGTGGAAGGACAGTTCTCTACAATGAGCAGTTCTTC. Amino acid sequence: CAWSGRTVLYNEQFF.

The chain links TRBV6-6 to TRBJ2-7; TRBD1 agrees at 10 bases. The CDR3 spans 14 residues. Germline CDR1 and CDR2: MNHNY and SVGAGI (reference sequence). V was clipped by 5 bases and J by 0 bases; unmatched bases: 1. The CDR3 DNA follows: TGTGCCAGCAGTCGGACAGGGGGCTCCTACGAGCAGTACTTC. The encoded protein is CASSRTGGSYEQYF.

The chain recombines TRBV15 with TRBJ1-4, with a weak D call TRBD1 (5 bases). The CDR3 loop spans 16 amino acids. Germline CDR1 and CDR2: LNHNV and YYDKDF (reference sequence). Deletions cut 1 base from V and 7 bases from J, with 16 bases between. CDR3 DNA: TGTGCCACCAGCAGAGCTAACGGAGGGGTCGCTGAAAAACTGTTTTTT. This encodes CATSRANGGVAEKLFF.

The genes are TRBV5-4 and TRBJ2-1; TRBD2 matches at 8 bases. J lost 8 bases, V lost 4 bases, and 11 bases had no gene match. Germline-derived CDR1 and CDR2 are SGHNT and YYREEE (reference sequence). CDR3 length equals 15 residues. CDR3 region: CASSAAPGTRDEQFF. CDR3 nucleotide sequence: TGTGCCAGCAGCGCCGCGCCCGGGACTAGGGATGAGCAGTTCTTC.

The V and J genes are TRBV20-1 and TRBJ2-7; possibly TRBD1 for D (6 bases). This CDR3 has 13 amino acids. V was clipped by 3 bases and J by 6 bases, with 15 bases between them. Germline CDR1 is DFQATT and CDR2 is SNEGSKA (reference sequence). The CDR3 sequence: CSASSTGTGEQYF. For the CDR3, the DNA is TGCAGTGCTAGTTCTACAGGGACGGGCGAGCAGTACTTC.